This TCR beta chain comes out of a study of blood T cell repertoires in COVID-19. Study-level information: Acute and convalescent COVID-19 specimens originated in the United States, Italy and Spain. T cells, B-cell-depleted T cells, or PBMCs supplied cDNA or gDNA.

CDR3 size: 16 residues. Germline V gives CDR1 MGHRA, CDR2 YSYEKL. Trimming took off 0 bases at V and 1 base at J, with 13 bases between the two ends. Seattle participants joined during active infection and were tracked over time. Produced via immunoSEQ multiplex PCR; TCRdb's table is partial and in-frame only. Of 200,000 to 250,000 clones detected, around 89% appear once; the ten largest clones hold 2% to 3%. The gene calls are TRBV4-1 and TRBJ2-7; D is possibly TRBD1 (5 bases). The specimen sequenced was peripheral blood. The sequence was obtained from a man between 25 and 39 years old with COVID-19, enrolled during active disease. For the CDR3, the DNA is TGCGCCAGCAGCCAAGATGGGGCAGGTGGGTCCTACGAGCAGTACTTC. Encoded protein: CASSQDGAGGSYEQYF.